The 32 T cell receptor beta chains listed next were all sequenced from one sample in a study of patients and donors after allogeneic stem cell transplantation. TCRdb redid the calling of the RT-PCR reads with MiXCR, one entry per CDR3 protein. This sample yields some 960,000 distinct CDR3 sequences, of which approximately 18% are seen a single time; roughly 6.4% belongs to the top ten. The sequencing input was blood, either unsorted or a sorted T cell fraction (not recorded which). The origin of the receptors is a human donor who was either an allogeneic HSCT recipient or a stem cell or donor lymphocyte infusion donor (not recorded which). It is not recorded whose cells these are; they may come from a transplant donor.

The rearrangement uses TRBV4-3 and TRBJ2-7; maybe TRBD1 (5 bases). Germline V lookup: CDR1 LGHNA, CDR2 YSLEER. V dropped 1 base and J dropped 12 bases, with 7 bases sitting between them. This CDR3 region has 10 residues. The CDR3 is CASSQVDRYF. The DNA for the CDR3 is TGCGCCAGCAGCCAAGTCGACAGGTACTTC.

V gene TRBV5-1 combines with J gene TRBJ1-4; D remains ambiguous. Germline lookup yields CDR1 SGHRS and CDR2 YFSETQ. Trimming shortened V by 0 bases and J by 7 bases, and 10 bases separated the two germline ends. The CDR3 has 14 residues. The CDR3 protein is CASSLGEGAEKLFF. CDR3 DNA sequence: TGCGCCAGCAGCTTGGGGGAGGGTGCTGAAAAACTGTTTTTT.

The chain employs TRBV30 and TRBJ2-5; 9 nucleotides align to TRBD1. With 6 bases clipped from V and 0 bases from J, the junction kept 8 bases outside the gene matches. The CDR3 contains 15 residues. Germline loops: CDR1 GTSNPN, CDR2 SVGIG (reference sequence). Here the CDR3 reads CACTGGEGYQETQYF. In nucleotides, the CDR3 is TGTGCCTGCACAGGGGGCGAAGGGTACCAAGAGACCCAGTACTTC.

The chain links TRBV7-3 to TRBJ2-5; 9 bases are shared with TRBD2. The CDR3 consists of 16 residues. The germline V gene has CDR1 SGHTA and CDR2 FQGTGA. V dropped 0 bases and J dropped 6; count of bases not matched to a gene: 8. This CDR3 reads CASSLTLAGGPKTQYF. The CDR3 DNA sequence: TGTGCCAGCAGCTTAACGCTGGCGGGGGGGCCGAAGACCCAGTACTTC.

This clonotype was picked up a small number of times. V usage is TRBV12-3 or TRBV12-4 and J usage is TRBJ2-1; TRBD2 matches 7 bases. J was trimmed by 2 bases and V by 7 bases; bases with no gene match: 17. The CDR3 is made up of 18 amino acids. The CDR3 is CASTYLSSGGRPYNEQFF. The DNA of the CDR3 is TGTGCCAGCACCTATTTAAGCTCGGGCGGGAGACCCTACAATGAGCAGTTCTTC.

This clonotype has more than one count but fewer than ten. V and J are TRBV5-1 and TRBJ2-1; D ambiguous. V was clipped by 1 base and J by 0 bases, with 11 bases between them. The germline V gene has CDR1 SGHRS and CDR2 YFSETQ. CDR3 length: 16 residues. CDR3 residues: CASSLFRKSSYNEQFF. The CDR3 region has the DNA TGCGCCAGCAGCTTGTTCCGTAAGAGCTCCTACAATGAGCAGTTCTTC.

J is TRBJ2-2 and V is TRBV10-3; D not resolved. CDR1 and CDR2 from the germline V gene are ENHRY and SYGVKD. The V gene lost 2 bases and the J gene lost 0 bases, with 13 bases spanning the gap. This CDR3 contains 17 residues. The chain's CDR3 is CAISEGRGRSNTGELFF. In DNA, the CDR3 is TGTGCCATCAGTGAGGGTAGAGGCAGGTCGAACACCGGGGAGCTGTTTTTT.

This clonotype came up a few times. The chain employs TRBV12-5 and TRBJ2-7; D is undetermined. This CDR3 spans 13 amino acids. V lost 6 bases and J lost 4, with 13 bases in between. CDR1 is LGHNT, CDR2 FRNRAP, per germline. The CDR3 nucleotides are TGTGCTAGTGGCCTCAACGGAAAATACGAGCAGTACTTC. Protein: CASGLNGKYEQYF.

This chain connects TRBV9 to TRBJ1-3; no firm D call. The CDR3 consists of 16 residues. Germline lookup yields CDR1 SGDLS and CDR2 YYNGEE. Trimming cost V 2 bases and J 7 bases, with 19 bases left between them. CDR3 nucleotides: TGTGCCAGCAGCGTGGCGGATTATGAGATGGGGAACACCATATATTTT. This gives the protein CASSVADYEMGNTIYF.

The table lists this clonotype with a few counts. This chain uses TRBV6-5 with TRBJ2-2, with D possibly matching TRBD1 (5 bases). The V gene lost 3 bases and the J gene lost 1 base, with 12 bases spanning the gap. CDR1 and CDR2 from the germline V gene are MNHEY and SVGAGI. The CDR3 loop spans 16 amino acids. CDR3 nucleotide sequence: TGTGCCAGCAGTTATTTTGGACACAAGAACACCGGGGAGCTGTTTTTT. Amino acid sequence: CASSYFGHKNTGELFF.

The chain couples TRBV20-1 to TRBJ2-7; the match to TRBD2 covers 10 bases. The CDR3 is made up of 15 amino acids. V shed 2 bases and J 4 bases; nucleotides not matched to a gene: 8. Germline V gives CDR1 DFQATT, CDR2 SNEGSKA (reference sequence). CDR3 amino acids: CSARRGSGRQYEQYF. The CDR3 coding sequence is TGCAGTGCTAGAAGGGGTAGCGGGAGGCAGTACGAGCAGTACTTC.

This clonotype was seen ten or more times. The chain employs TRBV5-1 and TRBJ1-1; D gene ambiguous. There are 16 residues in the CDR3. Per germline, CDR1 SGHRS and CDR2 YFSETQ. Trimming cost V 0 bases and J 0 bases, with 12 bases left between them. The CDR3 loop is CASSLARKDVNTEAFF. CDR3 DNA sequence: TGCGCCAGCAGCTTGGCGAGGAAGGACGTGAACACTGAAGCTTTCTTT.

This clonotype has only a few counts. The CDR3 DNA reads as TGTGCCAGCAGCCCACGCGGGAGGGCCGGGACCAAAAACATTCAGTACTTC. As protein: CASSPRGRAGTKNIQYF. The chain carries TRBV11-2 and TRBJ2-4; TRBD2 agrees at 9 bases. The CDR3 extends over 17 amino acids. CDR1 and CDR2 (germline): SGHAT, FQNNGV. The junction had 10 bases not matched to a gene; V was cut back by 5 bases and J by 2 bases.

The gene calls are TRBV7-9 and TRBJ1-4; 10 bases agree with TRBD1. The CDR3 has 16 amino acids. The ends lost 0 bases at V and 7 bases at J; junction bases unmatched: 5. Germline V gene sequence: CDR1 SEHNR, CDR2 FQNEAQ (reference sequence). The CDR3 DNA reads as TGTGCCAGCAGCTTAGCCGGGACAGGGGTTAGTGAAAAACTGTTTTTT. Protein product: CASSLAGTGVSEKLFF.

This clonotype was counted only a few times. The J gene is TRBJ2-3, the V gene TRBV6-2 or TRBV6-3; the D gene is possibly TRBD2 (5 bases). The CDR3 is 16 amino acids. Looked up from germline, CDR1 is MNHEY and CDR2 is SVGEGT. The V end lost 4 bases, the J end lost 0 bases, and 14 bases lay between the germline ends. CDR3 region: CASSWELEDSTDTQYF. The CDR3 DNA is TGTGCCAGCAGTTGGGAGTTAGAAGATAGCACAGATACGCAGTATTTT.

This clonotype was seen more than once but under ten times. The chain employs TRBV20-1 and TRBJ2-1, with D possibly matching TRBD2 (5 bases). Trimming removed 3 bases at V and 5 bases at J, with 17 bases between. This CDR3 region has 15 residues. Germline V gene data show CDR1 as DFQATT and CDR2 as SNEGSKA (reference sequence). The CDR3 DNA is TGCAGTGCTAGTGCTAGCTTTAAGGAGAACAATGAGCAGTTCTTC. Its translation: CSASASFKENNEQFF.

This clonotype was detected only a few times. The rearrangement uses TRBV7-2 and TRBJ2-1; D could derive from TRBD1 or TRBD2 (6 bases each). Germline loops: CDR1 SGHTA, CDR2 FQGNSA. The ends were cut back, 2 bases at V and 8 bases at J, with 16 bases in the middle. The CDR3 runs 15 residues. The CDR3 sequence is CASSLPGAAMYEQFF. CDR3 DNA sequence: TGTGCCAGCAGCTTACCGGGGGCCGCTATGTATGAGCAGTTCTTC. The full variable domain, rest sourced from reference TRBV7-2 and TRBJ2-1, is GAGVSQSPSNKVTEKGKDVELRCDPISGHTALYWYRQSLGQGLEFLIYFQGNSAPDKSGLPSDRFSAERTGGSVSTLTIQRTQQEDSAVYLCASSLPGAAMYEQFFGPGTRLTVL.

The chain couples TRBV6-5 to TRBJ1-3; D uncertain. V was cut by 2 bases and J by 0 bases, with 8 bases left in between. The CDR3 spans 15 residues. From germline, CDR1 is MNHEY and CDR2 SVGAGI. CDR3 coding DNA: TGTGCCAGCAGTTACCTGAGGAACTCTGGAAACACCATATATTTT. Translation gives CASSYLRNSGNTIYF.

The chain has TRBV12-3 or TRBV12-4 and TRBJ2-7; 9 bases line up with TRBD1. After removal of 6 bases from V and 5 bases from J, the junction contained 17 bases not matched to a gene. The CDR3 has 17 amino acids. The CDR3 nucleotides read TGTGCCAGCAGCCGCACAAGACCGGGACAGGGTGTTGACGAGCAGTACTTC. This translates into CASSRTRPGQGVDEQYF.

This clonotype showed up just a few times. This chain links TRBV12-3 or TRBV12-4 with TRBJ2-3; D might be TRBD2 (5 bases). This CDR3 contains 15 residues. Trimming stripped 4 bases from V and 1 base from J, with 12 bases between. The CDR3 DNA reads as TGTGCCAGCAGTTCCCCGGTCGGGGGCACAGATACGCAGTATTTT. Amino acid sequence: CASSSPVGGTDTQYF.

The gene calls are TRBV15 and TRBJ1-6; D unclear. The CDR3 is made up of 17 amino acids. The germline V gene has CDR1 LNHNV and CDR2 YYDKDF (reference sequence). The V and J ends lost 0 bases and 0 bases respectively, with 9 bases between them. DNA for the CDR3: TGTGCCACCAGCAGAGATCCCCAGAGCTCCTATAATTCACCCCTCCACTTT. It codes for CATSRDPQSSYNSPLHF.

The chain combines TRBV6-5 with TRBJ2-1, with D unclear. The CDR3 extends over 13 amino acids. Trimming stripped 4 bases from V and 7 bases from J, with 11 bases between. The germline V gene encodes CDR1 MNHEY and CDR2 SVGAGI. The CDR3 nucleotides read TGTGCCAGCAGTTTCGGGCTTTTTAATGAGCAGTTCTTC. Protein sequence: CASSFGLFNEQFF.

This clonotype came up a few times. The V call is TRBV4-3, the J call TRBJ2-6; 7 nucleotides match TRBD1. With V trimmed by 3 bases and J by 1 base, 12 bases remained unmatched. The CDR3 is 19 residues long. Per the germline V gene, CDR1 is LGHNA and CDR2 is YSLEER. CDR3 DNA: TGCGCCAGCAGCCACGCCTTGACAGGGAGTCCTTCTGGGGCCAACGTCCTGACTTTC. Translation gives CASSHALTGSPSGANVLTF.

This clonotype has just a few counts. CDR3 sequence (DNA): TGTGCCAGCACCGCCCGGGCGGGGAAAGCAGATACGCAGTATTTT. Encoded protein: CASTARAGKADTQYF. V gene TRBV12-3 or TRBV12-4 combines with J gene TRBJ2-3, with D maybe TRBD2 (6 bases). This CDR3 is 15 amino acids long. V gave up 7 bases and J gave up 4 bases, with 18 bases separating them.

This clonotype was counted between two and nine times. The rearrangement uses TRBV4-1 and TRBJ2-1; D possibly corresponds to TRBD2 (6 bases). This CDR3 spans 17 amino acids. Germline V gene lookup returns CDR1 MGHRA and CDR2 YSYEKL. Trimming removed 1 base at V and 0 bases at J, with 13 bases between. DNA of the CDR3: TGCGCCAGCAGCCAAGGGGCGGGAAGGAGCTCCTACAATGAGCAGTTCTTC. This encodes CASSQGAGRSSYNEQFF.

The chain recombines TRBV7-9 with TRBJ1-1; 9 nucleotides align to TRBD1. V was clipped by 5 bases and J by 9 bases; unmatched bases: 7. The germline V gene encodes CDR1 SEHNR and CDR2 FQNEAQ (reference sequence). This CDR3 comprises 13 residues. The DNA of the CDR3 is TGTGCCAGCAGCCCGGACGGGACAGGGAAAGCTTTCTTT. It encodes CASSPDGTGKAFF.

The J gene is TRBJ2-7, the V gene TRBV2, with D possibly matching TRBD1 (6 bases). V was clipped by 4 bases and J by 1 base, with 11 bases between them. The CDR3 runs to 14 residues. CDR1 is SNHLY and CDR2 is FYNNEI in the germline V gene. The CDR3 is CASSASGVSYEQYF. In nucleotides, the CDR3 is TGTGCCAGCAGTGCCTCAGGGGTATCCTACGAGCAGTACTTC.

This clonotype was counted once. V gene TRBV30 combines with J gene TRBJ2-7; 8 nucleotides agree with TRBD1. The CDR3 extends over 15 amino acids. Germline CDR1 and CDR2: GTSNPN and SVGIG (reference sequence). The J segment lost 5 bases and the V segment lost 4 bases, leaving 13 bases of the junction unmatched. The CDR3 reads CAWTPLDREVDEQYF. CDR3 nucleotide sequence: TGTGCCTGGACCCCCCTGGACAGGGAAGTCGACGAGCAGTACTTC.

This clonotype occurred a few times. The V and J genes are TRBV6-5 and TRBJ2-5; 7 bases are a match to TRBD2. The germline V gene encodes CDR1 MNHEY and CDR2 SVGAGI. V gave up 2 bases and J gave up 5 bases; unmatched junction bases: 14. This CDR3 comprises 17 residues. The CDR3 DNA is TGTGCCAGCAGTTACCTGGGCGTTCTTGGGGAGGGGGAGACCCAGTACTTC. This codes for CASSYLGVLGEGETQYF.

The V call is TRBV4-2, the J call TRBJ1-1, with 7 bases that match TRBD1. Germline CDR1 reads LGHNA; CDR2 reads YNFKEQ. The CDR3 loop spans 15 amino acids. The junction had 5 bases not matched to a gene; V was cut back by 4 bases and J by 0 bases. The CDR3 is CASSLSDRMNTEAFF. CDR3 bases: TGTGCCAGCAGCCTCTCGGACAGGATGAACACTGAAGCTTTCTTT.

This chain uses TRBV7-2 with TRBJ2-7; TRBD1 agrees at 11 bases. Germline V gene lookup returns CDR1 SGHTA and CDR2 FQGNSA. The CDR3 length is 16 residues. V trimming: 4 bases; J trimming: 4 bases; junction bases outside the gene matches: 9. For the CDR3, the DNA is TGTGCCAGCAGCTCCTCATCAGGACAGGGGGCTTACGAGCAGTACTTC. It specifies CASSSSSGQGAYEQYF. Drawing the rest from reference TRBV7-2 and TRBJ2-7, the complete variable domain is GAGVSQSPSNKVTEKGKDVELRCDPISGHTALYWYRQSLGQGLEFLIYFQGNSAPDKSGLPSDRFSAERTGGSVSTLTIQRTQQEDSAVYLCASSSSSGQGAYEQYFGPGTRLTVT.

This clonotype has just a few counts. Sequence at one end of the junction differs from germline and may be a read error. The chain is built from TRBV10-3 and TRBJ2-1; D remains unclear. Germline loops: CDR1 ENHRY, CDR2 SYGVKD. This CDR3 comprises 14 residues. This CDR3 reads CAISWSFSNNEQFF. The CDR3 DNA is TGTGCCATCAGTTGGTCATTCTCCAACAATGAGCAGTTCTTC.